The 22 T cell receptor beta chains in this list originate from one sample, sequenced in a study of identical twins. MiXCR was run by TCRdb on the 5' RACE reads, yielding one entry per CDR3 protein. This table holds about 190,000 distinct CDR3 sequences, approximately 16% found once. This sample also appeared in a second study, on T cells expressing NK-cell markers.

Sample: CD8+ T cells sorted from blood. All receptors come from a woman younger than 30 in good health.

This clonotype has a count of ten or more. The chain links TRBV6-5 to TRBJ1-1; D gene uncertain. CDR1 is MNHEY and CDR2 is SVGAGI in the germline V gene. CDR3 length equals 13 residues. Trimming pared 2 bases from V and 8 bases from J, leaving 12 bases between. The chain's CDR3 is CASSYQLTGEAFF. CDR3 sequence (DNA): TGTGCCAGCAGTTACCAGTTGACCGGGGAAGCTTTCTTT.

The chain recombines TRBV7-9 with TRBJ2-1; TRBD2 matches at 7 bases. V lost 0 bases to trimming and J lost 9 bases; unmatched junction nucleotides: 5. Germline CDR1 is SEHNR and CDR2 is FQNEAQ (reference sequence). The length of the CDR3 is 14 residues. The CDR3 nucleotides read TGTGCCAGCAGCTTAGCGTTGAGGGAGGGTGAGCAGTTCTTC. Translating it yields CASSLALREGEQFF.

This clonotype was seen at least ten times. The chain couples TRBV5-1 to TRBJ2-3; D is unclear. V dropped 5 bases and J dropped 6 bases, with 7 bases sitting between them. This CDR3 region has 11 residues. The germline CDR1 and CDR2 sequences are SGHRS and YFSETQ. CDR3 sequence: CASSFLDTQYF. In DNA, the CDR3 is TGCGCCAGCAGTTTTCTGGATACGCAGTATTTT. Variable domain in full (rest from reference TRBV5-1 and TRBJ2-3): KAGVTQTPRYLIKTRGQQVTLSCSPISGHRSVSWYQQTPGQGLQFLFEYFSETQRNKGNFPGRFSGRQFSNSRSEMNVSTLELGDSALYLCASSFLDTQYFGPGTRLTVL.

The chain is built from TRBV5-1 and TRBJ2-7; D remains ambiguous. This CDR3 has 14 amino acids. Looked up from germline, CDR1 is SGHRS and CDR2 is YFSETQ. V lost 2 bases to trimming and J lost 0 bases, with 9 bases between them. The chain's CDR3 is CASSLGAASYEQYF. The CDR3 bases are TGCGCCAGCAGCTTAGGCGCAGCCTCCTACGAGCAGTACTTC.

This clonotype was counted a few times. CDR3 bases: TGTGCCAGCAGCACCACTGATTACGAGCAGTACTTC. Translated, it gives CASSTTDYEQYF. The V call is TRBV6-2 or TRBV6-3, the J call TRBJ2-7; D call uncertain. V was pared by 6 bases and J by 4 bases, with 10 bases between. This CDR3 spans 12 amino acids. Germline-derived CDR1 and CDR2 are MNHEY and SVGEGT.

A few counts support this clonotype. The V call is TRBV27, the J call TRBJ2-6; D is unclear. CDR1 is MNHEY and CDR2 is SMNVEV in the germline V gene (reference sequence). The CDR3 covers 14 residues. The V gene lost 6 bases and the J gene lost 1 base, with 7 bases spanning the gap. The CDR3 region is CASSTSSGANVLTF. The CDR3 DNA reads TGTGCCAGCAGCACCTCATCTGGGGCCAACGTCCTGACTTTC.

The rearrangement uses TRBV7-9 and TRBJ2-2, with TRBD2 identical over 10 bases. Germline V lookup: CDR1 SEHNR, CDR2 FQNEAQ (reference sequence). This CDR3 region has 16 residues. The trim removed 4 bases at V and 6 bases at J, leaving 8 bases unmatched. CDR3 coding DNA: TGTGCCAGCAGCTCGGGTCTAGCGGGAGTTGCCGGGGAGCTGTTTTTT. It encodes CASSSGLAGVAGELFF.

V gene TRBV29-1 combines with J gene TRBJ1-2; D is unclear. Per germline, CDR1 SQVTM and CDR2 ANQGSEA. Trimming took off 7 bases at V and 0 bases at J, with 12 bases between the two ends. The CDR3 has 13 residues. The CDR3 region is CSAHLSANYGYTF. The CDR3, as DNA: TGCAGCGCCCACCTGTCCGCTAACTATGGCTACACCTTC.

The V gene is TRBV20-1, the J gene TRBJ2-5; D perhaps matches TRBD1 (6 bases). CDR1 DFQATT and CDR2 SNEGSKA come from the germline V gene (reference sequence). This CDR3 is built from 16 residues. The V end was cut by 3 bases, the J end by 5 bases, with 22 bases between. CDR3 sequence: CSARVSRGWERETQYF. The CDR3 DNA reads as TGCAGTGCTAGGGTCTCCAGGGGCTGGGAGAGGGAGACCCAGTACTTC.

This clonotype was seen ten or more times. The V call is TRBV5-1, the J call TRBJ1-1; D might be TRBD1 (5 bases). The CDR3 is 12 amino acids. The ends were cut back, 6 bases at V and 2 bases at J, with 8 bases in the middle. Germline CDR1 SGHRS, CDR2 YFSETQ. CDR3 in amino acids: CASKQGNTEAFF. In DNA form, the CDR3 reads TGCGCCAGCAAGCAGGGTAACACTGAAGCTTTCTTT.

This clonotype was detected many times. This sequence joins TRBV2 and TRBJ2-1, with unresolved D. The CDR3 is 16 residues long. Trimming removed 7 bases at V and 5 bases at J, with 21 bases between. The V gene's germline CDR1 is SNHLY and CDR2 FYNNEI. The CDR3 loop is CASIPQRILVNNEQFF. DNA for the CDR3: TGTGCCAGCATCCCTCAAAGGATTCTCGTAAACAATGAGCAGTTCTTC. The whole variable domain, filled in from reference TRBV2 and TRBJ2-1, reads EPEVTQTPSHQVTQMGQEVILRCVPISNHLYFYWYRQILGQKVEFLVSFYNNEISEKSEIFDDQFSVERPDGSNFTLKIRSTKLEDSAMYFCASIPQRILVNNEQFFGPGTRLTVL.

This rearrangement joins TRBV9 to TRBJ2-7; D possibly corresponds to TRBD1 (6 bases). Between the trimmed V and J ends, which lost 0 bases and 2 bases, there was a span of 12 bases. Germline V gene lookup returns CDR1 SGDLS and CDR2 YYNGEE. This CDR3 contains 15 residues. CDR3 DNA sequence: TGTGCCAGCAGCGTAGGTACAGGGATTACCTACGAGCAGTACTTC. It specifies CASSVGTGITYEQYF.

V gene TRBV5-1 combines with J gene TRBJ1-1; D remains unclear. The germline V gene has CDR1 SGHRS and CDR2 YFSETQ. The length of the CDR3 is 14 residues. V was shortened by 1 base and J by 5 bases, with 12 bases between the two germline ends. Written as DNA, the CDR3 is TGCGCCAGCAGCTTGAATCGGGGATGGACTGAAGCTTTCTTT. This gives the protein CASSLNRGWTEAFF. The full variable domain, its missing parts supplied by reference TRBV5-1 and TRBJ1-1, is KAGVTQTPRYLIKTRGQQVTLSCSPISGHRSVSWYQQTPGQGLQFLFEYFSETQRNKGNFPGRFSGRQFSNSRSEMNVSTLELGDSALYLCASSLNRGWTEAFFGQGTRLTVV.

This clonotype was seen a handful of times. The J gene is TRBJ2-5, the V gene TRBV7-3, with 8 bases matching TRBD2. CDR1 and CDR2 from the germline V gene are SGHTA and FQGTGA. V lost 3 bases to trimming and J lost 5 bases; unmatched junction nucleotides: 5. The CDR3 has 14 amino acids. This CDR3 reads CASSLGGGLETQYF. The DNA of the CDR3 is TGTGCCAGCAGCTTGGGCGGGGGGCTGGAGACCCAGTACTTC.

This clonotype occurred a few times. The chain's CDR3 is CASSQVGRGSDNEQFF. The CDR3 DNA sequence: TGTGCCAGCAGCCAAGTCGGCAGGGGTTCTGACAATGAGCAGTTCTTC. This chain joins TRBV3-1 and TRBJ2-1; perhaps TRBD1 as D (6 bases). The CDR3 has 16 residues. Trimming removed 1 base at V and 5 bases at J, with 15 bases between. Germline lookup yields CDR1 LGHDT and CDR2 YNNKEL (reference sequence).

This clonotype was detected ten times or more. This rearrangement joins TRBV5-6 to TRBJ2-7; D is undetermined. Per germline, CDR1 SGHDT and CDR2 YYEEEE. V lost 3 bases and J 3 bases, leaving 13 bases between the germline ends. CDR3 length equals 14 residues. The DNA for the CDR3 is TGTGCCAGCAGCTACGGACGGTCTAACTACGAGCAGTACTTC. This sequence encodes CASSYGRSNYEQYF.

The CDR3 DNA reads as TGTGCCAGCAGCCCCCCGGACAGGGAGGGCTACACCTTC. Protein sequence: CASSPPDREGYTF. The chain combines TRBV7-9 with TRBJ1-2; 8 bases map to TRBD1. The CDR3 has 13 amino acids. Unmatched junction bases numbered 7, after V lost 5 bases and J lost 8 bases. Germline V gene lookup returns CDR1 SEHNR and CDR2 FQNEAQ (reference sequence). Complete variable domain (other parts from reference TRBV7-9 and TRBJ1-2): DTGVSQNPRHKITKRGQNVTFRCDPISEHNRLYWYRQTLGQGPEFLTYFQNEAQLEKSRLLSDRFSAERPKGSFSTLEIQRTEQGDSAMYLCASSPPDREGYTFGSGTRLTVV.

The rearrangement joins TRBV10-2 to TRBJ2-7; weak D call: TRBD1 (6 bases). V was clipped by 10 bases and J by 7 bases, with 20 bases between them. The CDR3 has 13 residues. The germline gives CDR1 WSHSY, CDR2 SAAADI. In DNA form, the CDR3 reads TGCGCCACCACCGGGACCTCTCAGGGGGAGCAGTACTTC. Protein product: CATTGTSQGEQYF.

This clonotype came up a few times. J is TRBJ1-1 and V is TRBV20-1, with TRBD1 matching 7 bases. The length of the CDR3 is 11 residues. Per the germline V gene, CDR1 is DFQATT and CDR2 is SNEGSKA (reference sequence). Losses at the gene ends were 3 bases for V and 7 bases for J; bases not matched to a gene: 2. In DNA form, the CDR3 reads TGCAGTGCTAGGGGGACAGATGAAGCTTTCTTT. Its protein product is CSARGTDEAFF.

The rearrangement joins TRBV5-1 to TRBJ1-1; weak D call: TRBD1 (6 bases). Germline assignment: CDR1 SGHRS and CDR2 YFSETQ. V lost 0 bases and J 3 bases, leaving 15 bases between the germline ends. This CDR3 contains 16 residues. CDR3 sequence reads: CASSLGQVRSHTEAFF. CDR3 DNA: TGCGCCAGCAGCTTGGGACAGGTCCGTTCGCACACTGAAGCTTTCTTT.

The chain couples TRBV10-3 to TRBJ2-1; D gene unclear. This CDR3 is 14 amino acids long. CDR1 is ENHRY, CDR2 SYGVKD, per germline. V lost 7 bases and J lost 6, with 16 bases in between. The CDR3 region has the DNA TGTGCCATCAAGGGTACCCTGTCAGGCAATGAGCAGTTCTTC. It encodes CAIKGTLSGNEQFF.

The chain joins TRBV20-1 to TRBJ2-1; D remains unclear. Trimming cost V 6 bases and J 2 bases, with 17 bases left between them. The CDR3 has 15 amino acids. Germline loops: CDR1 DFQATT, CDR2 SNEGSKA (reference sequence). The CDR3 spells CSALIVELPYNEQFF. CDR3 DNA: TGCAGTGCCCTAATAGTGGAACTTCCCTACAATGAGCAGTTCTTC.